This T cell receptor (beta chain) derives from a study of graft-versus-host responses after intestinal transplantation. Study details: Multivisceral, liver-intestinal, or isolated intestinal grafts were transplanted into recipients. Recipients uniformly received anti-thymocyte globulin induction, followed by tacrolimus and steroids for roughly 3 years.

The CDR3 consists of 18 residues. Trimming at V came to 4 bases and at J to 6 bases, leaving 20 bases not matched to a gene. CDR1 and CDR2 (germline): SGHDN, FVKESK. Broader study findings: GvH clones were found in recipient marrow; some appeared first in ileum or blood. Graft-donor T cell macrochimerism coincided with high graft-versus-host to host-versus-graft clonal ratios in allografts.

With regard to this clone: Its antigen is still unknown.

Generated by immunoSEQ multiplex PCR, the TCRdb table keeps only in-frame clones and is missing some. The table has almost 55,000 clones, about 90% seen once. This receptor was obtained from a human patient who received an intestinal transplant, so some T cells may come from the graft donor. The J gene is TRBJ2-7, the V gene TRBV14; 8 positions agree with TRBD2. The input for sequencing was PBMCs, taken roughly 95 weeks after intestinal transplant. The CDR3 spells CASSPPGLAGIPGGEQYF. DNA for the CDR3: TGTGCCAGCAGCCCGCCAGGCCTAGCGGGCATCCCCGGGGGCGAGCAGTACTTC.